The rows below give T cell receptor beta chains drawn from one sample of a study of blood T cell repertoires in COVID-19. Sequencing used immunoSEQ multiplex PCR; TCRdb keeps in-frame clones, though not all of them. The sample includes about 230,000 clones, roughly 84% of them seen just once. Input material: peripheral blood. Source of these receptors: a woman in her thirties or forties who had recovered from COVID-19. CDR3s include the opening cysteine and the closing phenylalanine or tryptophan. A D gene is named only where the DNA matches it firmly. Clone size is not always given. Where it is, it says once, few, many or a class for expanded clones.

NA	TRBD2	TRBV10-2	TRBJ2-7	TGCGCCAGCAGGACGCCCCCGGGACTAGCTTTCTACGAGCAGTACTTC	CASRTPPGLAFYEQYF
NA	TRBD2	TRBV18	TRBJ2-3	TGTGCCAGCTCACCCAGCGGGACGGTGAGCACAGATACGCAGTATTTT	CASSPSGTVSTDTQYF
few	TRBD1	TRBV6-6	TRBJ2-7	TGTGCCAGCAGTTCCCGGACAGGGGGTGGCGAGCAGTACTTC	CASSSRTGGGEQYF
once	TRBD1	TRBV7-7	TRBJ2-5	TGTGCTAGCAGCTTGAACCTGGGACAGGGGGAGGAGACCCAGTACTTC	CASSLNLGQGEETQYF
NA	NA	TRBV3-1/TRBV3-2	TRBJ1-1	TGTGCCAGCAGCCAACTGGCTTTAGGGGCTGAAGCTTTCTTT	CASSQLALGAEAFF
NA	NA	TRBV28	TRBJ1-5	TGTGCCAGCAGTTTTTTCGGGGGGAGTGTAAGCAATCAGCCCCAGCATTTT	CASSFFGGSVSNQPQHF
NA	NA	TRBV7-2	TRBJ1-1	TGTGCCAGCAGCTATAGAAGTCTGGACACTGAAGCTTTCTTT	CASSYRSLDTEAFF
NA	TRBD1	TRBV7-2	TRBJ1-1	TGTGCCAGCAGCTTAACAGGGGGCAGGACTGAAGCTTTCTTT	CASSLTGGRTEAFF
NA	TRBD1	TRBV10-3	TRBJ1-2	TGTGCCATCAGCGAAGGACAGGGGGGGAACTATGGCTACACCTTC	CAISEGQGGNYGYTF
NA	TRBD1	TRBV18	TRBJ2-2	TGTGCCAGCTCACCCAGCCGGACAGGGGGCACCGGGGAGCTGTTTTTT	CASSPSRTGGTGELFF
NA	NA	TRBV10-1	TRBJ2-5	TGCGCCAGCAGTGAGTCGACCCGGACTGGTCAAGAGACCCAGTACTTC	CASSESTRTGQETQYF
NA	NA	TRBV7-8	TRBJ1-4	TGTGCCAGCAGCTTAGCGCTGGCAGCGAATGAAAAACTGTTTTTT	CASSLALAANEKLFF
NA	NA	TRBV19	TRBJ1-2	TGTGCCAGTACCCCGGTTCGGGTCGCAAACTATGGCTACACCTTC	CASTPVRVANYGYTF
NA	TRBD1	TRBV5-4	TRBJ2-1	TGTGCCAGCAGCAGAACGGGACAGGGCGTCTACAATGAGCAGTTCTTC	CASSRTGQGVYNEQFF
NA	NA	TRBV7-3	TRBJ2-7	TGTGCCAGCAGCTCTACAGGCAGGGACGAGCAGTACTTC	CASSSTGRDEQYF
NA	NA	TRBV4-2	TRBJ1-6	TGTGCCAGCAGCTCCGGTGACACTGGCTATAATTCACCCCTCCACTTT	CASSSGDTGYNSPLHF
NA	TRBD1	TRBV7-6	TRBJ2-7	TGTGCCAGCAGCTTAGAGTCCACAGGGGGTTCCTACGAGCAGTACTTC	CASSLESTGGSYEQYF
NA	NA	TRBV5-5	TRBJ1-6	TGTGCCAGCAGCTTGGTGCAGTATTATAATTCACCCCTCCACTTT	CASSLVQYYNSPLHF
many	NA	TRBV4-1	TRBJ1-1	TGCGCCAGCGCGGGAGGCAAGAACACTGAAGCTTTCTTT	CASAGGKNTEAFF
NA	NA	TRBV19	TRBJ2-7	TGTGCCAGTAGTATAGCAGGAAGCTCCTACGAGCAGTACTTC	CASSIAGSSYEQYF
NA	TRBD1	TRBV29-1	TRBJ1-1	TGCAGCGGCGCAACAGGGGGCGTGGGGACTGAAGCTTTCTTT	CSGATGGVGTEAFF
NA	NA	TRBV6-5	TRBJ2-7	TGTGCCAGCGGACAGCGCACCTACGAGCAGTACTTC	CASGQRTYEQYF
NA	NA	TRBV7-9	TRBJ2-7	TGTGCCAGCAGCCTCGGGGGAACCTACGAGCAGTACTTC	CASSLGGTYEQYF
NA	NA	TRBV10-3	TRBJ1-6	TGTGCCATCAGTTCTCCAGATTCACCCCTCCACTTT	CAISSPDSPLHF
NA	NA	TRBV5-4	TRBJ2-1	TGTGCCAGCAGCTTCTGGGGACAATACAATGAGCAGTTCTTC	CASSFWGQYNEQFF
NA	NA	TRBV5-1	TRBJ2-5	TGCGCCAGCAGCTCGGAAACTGCCGGGGTGACCCAGTACTTC	CASSSETAGVTQYF
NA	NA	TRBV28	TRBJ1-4	TGTGCCAGCAGTTTGTATCGGGTCCTGGAGAAAATTGATTCGGTTAAAAGACTGTTTTTT	CASSLYRVLEKIDSVKRLFF
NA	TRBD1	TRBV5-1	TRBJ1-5	TGCGCCAGCAGCTTGCAGGGGGAGACCAATCAGCCCCAGCATTTT	CASSLQGETNQPQHF
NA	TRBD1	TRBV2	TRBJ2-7	TGTGCCAGCAGGGACTGGGGGACAGACAATTCCTACGAGCAGTACTTC	CASRDWGTDNSYEQYF
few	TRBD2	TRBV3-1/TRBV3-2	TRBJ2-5	TGTGCCAGCAGCTCCAGCGGGGGGAAGACCCAGTACTTC	CASSSSGGKTQYF
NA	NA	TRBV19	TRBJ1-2	TGTGCCAGTAGTATAGATCCCGGTGGCTACACCTTC	CASSIDPGGYTF
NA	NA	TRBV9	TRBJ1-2	TGTGCCAGCAGCGCGAACTTTGTATCGGGGGAGCCTAACTATGGCTACACCTTC	CASSANFVSGEPNYGYTF
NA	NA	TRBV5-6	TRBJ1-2	TGTGCCAGCAGCTTGGGGTTCTACCTCCCTGATGGCTACACCTTC	CASSLGFYLPDGYTF
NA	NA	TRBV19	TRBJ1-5	TGTGCCAGTAGTAGCCAGGTAGGACAGCCCCAGCATTTT	CASSSQVGQPQHF
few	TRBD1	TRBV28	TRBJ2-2	TGTGCCAGCAGGGAACTACAGGGGGCGAACACCGGGGAGCTGTTTTTT	CASRELQGANTGELFF
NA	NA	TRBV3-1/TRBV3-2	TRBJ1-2	TGTGCCAGCAGCTCCCGCGGCGTCTATGGCTACACCTTC	CASSSRGVYGYTF
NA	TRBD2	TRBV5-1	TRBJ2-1	TGCGCCAGCAGCTTGCCGCGGACTAGCGGGGCCTACAATGAGCAGTTCTTC	CASSLPRTSGAYNEQFF
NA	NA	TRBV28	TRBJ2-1	TGTGCCAGCAGCTTGGTTAATGGGGAGATCAATGAGCAGTTCTTC	CASSLVNGEINEQFF
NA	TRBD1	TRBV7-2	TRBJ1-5	TGTGCCAGCAGCTCATTCGGGACAGGGGATCAGCCCCAGCATTTT	CASSSFGTGDQPQHF
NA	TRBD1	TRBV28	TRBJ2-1	TGTGCCAGCAGTTTGGGTCGAGGGGGCGACAATGAGCAGTTCTTC	CASSLGRGGDNEQFF
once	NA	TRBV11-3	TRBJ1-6	TGTGCCAGCAGCACAGGGAAGGCCTATAATTCACCCCTCCACTTT	CASSTGKAYNSPLHF
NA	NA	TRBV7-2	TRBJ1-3	TGTGCCAGCAGCTTAGTAGCTCCGACCTCTGGAAACACCATATATTTT	CASSLVAPTSGNTIYF
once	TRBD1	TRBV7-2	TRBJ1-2	TGTGCCAGCAGCCCACAACAGGGGGTCTATGGCTACACCTTC	CASSPQQGVYGYTF
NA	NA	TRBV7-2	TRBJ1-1	TGTGCCAGCAGCTTTCAGGGAAGATTTACTGAAGCTTTCTTT	CASSFQGRFTEAFF
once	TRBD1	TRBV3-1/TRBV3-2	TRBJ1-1	TGTGCCAGCAGCTACACCAGGGGGACTACTGAAGCTTTCTTT	CASSYTRGTTEAFF
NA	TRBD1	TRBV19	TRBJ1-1	TGTGCCAGTAGTACCCGACAGGGTGTGGGCACTGAAGCTTTCTTT	CASSTRQGVGTEAFF
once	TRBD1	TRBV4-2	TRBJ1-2	TGTGCCAGCAGCCAAGTGACAGGGTCCTATGGCTACACCTTC	CASSQVTGSYGYTF
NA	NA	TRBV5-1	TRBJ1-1	TGCGCCAGCAGCTTCCAGGGCCCCGTGAACACTGAAGCTTTCTTT	CASSFQGPVNTEAFF
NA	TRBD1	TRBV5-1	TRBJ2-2	TGCGCCAGCAGCTTCTTGCCGGGACAGGGAGAAACCGGGGAGCTGTTTTTT	CASSFLPGQGETGELFF
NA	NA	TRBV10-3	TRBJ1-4	TGTGCCATCAGTGACGAGGGAGGTGAAAAACTGTTTTTT	CAISDEGGEKLFF
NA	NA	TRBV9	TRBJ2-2	TGTGCCAGCAGCAAGACAGTACCGAACACCGGGGAGCTGTTTTTT	CASSKTVPNTGELFF
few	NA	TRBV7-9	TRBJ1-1	TGTGCCAGCAGCTCCATAAGGGGGGGTACGAACACTGAAGCTTTCTTT	CASSSIRGGTNTEAFF
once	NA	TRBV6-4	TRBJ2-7	TGTGCCTCGTTCGTCAGGATCGGCTACGAGCAGTACTTC	CASFVRIGYEQYF
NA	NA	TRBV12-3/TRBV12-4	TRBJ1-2	TGTGCCAGCAGTTATCGAGGGGGCTACACCTTC	CASSYRGGYTF
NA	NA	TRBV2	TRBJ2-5	TGTGCCAGCAGTGGGGAGGAGACCCAGTACTTC	CASSGEETQYF